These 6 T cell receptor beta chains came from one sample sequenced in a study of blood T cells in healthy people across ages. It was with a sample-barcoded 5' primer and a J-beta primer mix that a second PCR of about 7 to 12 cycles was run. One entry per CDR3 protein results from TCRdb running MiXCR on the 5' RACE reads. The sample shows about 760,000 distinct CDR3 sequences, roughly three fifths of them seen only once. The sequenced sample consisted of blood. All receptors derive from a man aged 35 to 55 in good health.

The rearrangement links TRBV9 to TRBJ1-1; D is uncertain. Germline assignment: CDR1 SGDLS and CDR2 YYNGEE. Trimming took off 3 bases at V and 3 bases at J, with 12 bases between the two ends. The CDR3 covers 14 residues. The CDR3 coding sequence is TGTGCCAGCAGCGCGGTAGATTCGGACACTGAAGCTTTCTTT. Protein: CASSAVDSDTEAFF.

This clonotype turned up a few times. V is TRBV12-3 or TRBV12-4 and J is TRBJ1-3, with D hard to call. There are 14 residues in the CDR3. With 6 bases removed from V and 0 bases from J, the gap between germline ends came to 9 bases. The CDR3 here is CASSRLISGNTIYF. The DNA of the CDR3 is TGTGCCAGCAGCCGACTGATCTCTGGAAACACCATATATTTT.

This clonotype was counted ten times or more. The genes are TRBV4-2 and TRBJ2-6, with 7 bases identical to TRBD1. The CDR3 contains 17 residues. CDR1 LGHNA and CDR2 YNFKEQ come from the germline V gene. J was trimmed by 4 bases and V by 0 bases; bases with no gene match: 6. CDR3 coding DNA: TGTGCCAGCAGCCAAGATTTGAGGGGGCCAGGGGCCAACGTCCTGACTTTC. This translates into CASSQDLRGPGANVLTF.

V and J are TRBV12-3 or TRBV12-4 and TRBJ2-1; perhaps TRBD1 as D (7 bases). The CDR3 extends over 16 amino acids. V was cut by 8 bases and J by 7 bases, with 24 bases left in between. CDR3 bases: TGTGCCAGCGGCATCGCGGGGCAGGGGGGTCTAAATGAGCAGTTCTTC. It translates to CASGIAGQGGLNEQFF.

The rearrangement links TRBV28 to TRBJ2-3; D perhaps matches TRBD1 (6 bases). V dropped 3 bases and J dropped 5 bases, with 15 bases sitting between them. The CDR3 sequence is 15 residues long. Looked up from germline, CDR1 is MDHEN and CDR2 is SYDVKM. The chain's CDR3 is CASSFTHRAGDTQYF. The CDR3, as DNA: TGTGCCAGCAGTTTTACCCACAGGGCGGGAGATACGCAGTATTTT. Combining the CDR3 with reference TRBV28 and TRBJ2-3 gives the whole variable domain DVKVTQSSRYLVKRTGEKVFLECVQDMDHENMFWYRQDPGLGLRLIYFSYDVKMKEKGDIPEGYSVSREKKERFSLILESASTNQTSMYLCASSFTHRAGDTQYFGPGTRLTVL.

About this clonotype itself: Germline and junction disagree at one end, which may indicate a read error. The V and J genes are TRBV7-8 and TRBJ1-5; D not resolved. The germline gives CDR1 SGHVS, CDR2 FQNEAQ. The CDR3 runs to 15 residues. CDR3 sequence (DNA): TGTGCCAGCCGCTTAGCGCGCGGGTCCAATCAGCCCCAGCATTTT. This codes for CASRLARGSNQPQHF.